This T cell receptor (beta chain) was recorded in a study of T cell responses to AZD1222 COVID-19 vaccine. For the study at large: The analysis combined second doses at about 4 or about 12 weeks.

Trimming took off 3 bases at V and 9 bases at J, with 26 bases between the two ends. The CDR3 extends over 17 amino acids. CDR1 and CDR2 from the germline V gene are SGDLS and YYNGEE. Method: immunoSEQ multiplex PCR; TCRdb's copy keeps in-frame clones and lacks some. The table includes about 160,000 clones, roughly 90% detected once. Specimen: peripheral blood, collected on day 0 of AZD1222 vaccination. J is TRBJ2-3 and V is TRBV9; possible D gene TRBD2, 6 bases. The sequence was obtained from an adult in good health. Written as DNA, the CDR3 is TGTGCCAGCAGCGGAGAGGGTAGCGGAGAGGTCATATTGACGCAGTATTTT. This translates into CASSGEGSGEVILTQYF.